The TCR beta chain described here comes from a study of regulatory T cells in long-lasting Graves disease (dated by TCRdb to the early 2020s). With respect to the entire study: Antithyroid drugs had been taken for less than 3 months by newly diagnosed Graves' disease patients. Persistent Graves' disease patients were compared with newly diagnosed Graves' disease patients by peripheral blood TCR sequencing and RNA sequencing. The study was registered as a clinical trial and conducted in China. A total of some 35 samples underwent TCR sequencing, from around 13 patients with persistent Graves' disease and approximately 20 patients with newly diagnosed Graves' disease.

At least ten counts were recorded for this clonotype. Its antigen is currently not known. No base-level quality is on record; no much larger clone is a single base apart. V has 4 bases trimmed and J has 6 bases trimmed; junction bases matching no gene number 2. Including cysteine and phenylalanine, the CDR3 has 12 amino acids. The entry retains the CDR3 DNA only, 36 bases that are in frame from base 1. The investigation overall reported the following: Compared with newly diagnosed patients, persistent Graves' disease patients had lower TCR Shannon entropy and fewer highly expanded clones, which suggests clonal expansion. The authors acknowledged the small sample size as a limitation that may reduce accuracy. Sequencing and analysis were restricted to the TCR beta chain. Preferential use of TRBV28, TRBJ1-2 and TRBJ2-5 was observed in persistent disease, whereas TRBV20-1 and TRBJ2-1 were favored in newly diagnosed disease. A larger number of public clonotypes was shared among persistent patients (more than 2,500) than among newly diagnosed patients (about 990). Only peripheral blood was studied, because thyroid tissue, the primary lesion, was inaccessible.

Receptors were amplified or captured by multiplex PCR. Sequencing was carried out with an Illumina HiSeq 4000. To build TCR beta libraries, CDR3 regions were amplified by Arm-PCR using iRepertoire HTBI primers. Gel purification was performed on PCR products prior to sequencing. On the authors' methods: Across samples, some 62 TRBV and roughly 15 TRBJ segments were identified and used for gene usage analysis of CDR3 amino acid clonotypes. COPE and FqMerger were used to merge filtered high-quality paired reads into contigs. BLAST was used to align contigs to IMGT TRBV, TRBD and TRBJ reference genes, with CDR3 defined following IMGT. Any clonotype with a frequency above 0.1% was classified as a highly expanded clone. Shannon entropy served as the measure of repertoire diversity, while the Gini coefficient captured V-J evenness. Public clonotypes were defined as clonotypes shared by more than one individual. Through fastp at Q25 and MiXCR, TCRdb rebuilt clones from the public reads, retaining in-frame beta chains. Each CDR3 protein appears once, grouped with its most common genes and DNA. The V and J calls reflect TCRdb's pipeline rather than the authors' work. The sample table shows almost 450,000 distinct CDR3 sequences, and 15% to 20% are seen once. The ten largest account for about 11% of the sample.

The time point label, read with the paper, signifies: newly diagnosed GD, antithyroid drugs for less than 3 months. RNA was extracted from PBMCs in TRIzol for both TCR sequencing and RNA sequencing. The diagnosis of Graves' disease followed American Thyroid Association guidelines. Patients for the study were recruited at an endocrinology department in Xi'an, China. From each patient, roughly 9 milliliters of peripheral blood was collected into an EDTA anticoagulant tube. Ficoll Paque Plus density gradient separation was used to isolate PBMCs, and no further T cell sorting was done. An Agilent 2100 Bioanalyzer and agarose gel were used to check RNA quality, while a NanoDrop 2000 measured RNA concentration. This sample also belongs to another study, concerning T cells in Graves' hyperthyroidism and ophthalmopathy. The second investigation adds: Graves' hyperthyroidism was defined as stable when no progression to ophthalmopathy occurred over 18 months of follow-up. The hyperthyroidism patients were between 18 and 65 years old and newly diagnosed, with a disease duration of less than 2 months. The study excluded patients with uncontrolled infections, other autoimmune diseases, pregnancy or lactation. Diagnoses were based on clinical symptoms, serum thyroxine and TRAb, thyroid ultrasound and orbital computed tomography. The TCR CDR3 was subjected to a first round of RT-PCR using the HTBI primer set and the Qiagen OneStep RT-PCR kit. Most expanded thyroid clonotypes (frequency above 0.001) were also found in blood, which suggests that blood repertoires may mirror thyroid immune responses. A model built on a 13 V-J signature distinguished ophthalmopathy from stable hyperthyroidism, reaching 87.88% sensitivity and 81% to 83% specificity in cross-validation and 80%/75% in testing. In validation, the model predicted progression to ophthalmopathy a median of roughly 6.2 months before onset, with roughly 68% sensitivity and 72.22% specificity. To identify distinguishing TCR V-J signatures, a discovery cohort of 90 to 100 patients was used, comprising under 45 with Graves' ophthalmopathy and some 60 with stable Graves' hyperthyroidism. Whether ophthalmopathy could be predicted prospectively was tested in an independent validation cohort made up of roughly 19 hyperthyroidism patients plus 17 patients who later progressed to ophthalmopathy. The 100 or so discovery patients were randomly split 7:3 into training and test sets. In addition, the study compared T-cell repertoires in thyroid tissue and in blood from six Graves' hyperthyroidism patients. Once sampling was done, hyperthyroidism patients were given methimazole at a starting dose of 30 mg daily, whereas ophthalmopathy patients were given high-dose intravenous methylprednisolone. A second multiplex PCR round built the libraries, followed by size selection and purification. Sequencing of the libraries was done on an Illumina HiSeq2000 using paired-end 100 bp reads. Raw data were processed with SOAPnuke, discarding reads with adapters, uncalled bases, mean Phred below 15, or no exact constant-primer or identifier match. COPE v1.2.5 was used to merge high-quality paired reads, and clonotypes were defined as unique nucleotide sequences. MiTCR v1.1 was used to align the clonotypes against IMGT TRBV, TRBD and TRBJ reference segments. The analysis was restricted to V-J combinations with a frequency above 0.0001, which together covered roughly 99% of the repertoires. A TCS score was defined as the ratio of F50 (clonal expansion) to E x V (chaos), with BLOSUM62-based TCRdist applied between CDR3 peptides within each V-J. Welch's t-statistics and random forest reduced 514 V-J features to 13, which were used in a naive Bayes classifier (R e1071). Sample size was not statistically predetermined, and blinding of investigators to group allocation was not performed. According to the paper, TCR Vbeta CDR3 sequencing was carried out on over 130 peripheral blood samples, which came from fewer than 50 ophthalmopathy, around 74 hyperthyroidism and some 17 progressor patients.

Here the chain combines TRBV12-3 or TRBV12-4 and TRBJ1-1, and 7 bases in between align with TRBD1. The sequence came from a woman aged 25-40 years with Graves disease. Donor details come from another sample of the same person, matched by shared clones. The material was peripheral blood mononuclear cells (PBMCs), obtained at new diagnosis, from a patient treated with antithyroid drugs. The bases read TGTGCCAGCAGTTCAGGGGGGTCTGAAGCTTTCTTT. Translated, it gives CASSSGGSEAFF.